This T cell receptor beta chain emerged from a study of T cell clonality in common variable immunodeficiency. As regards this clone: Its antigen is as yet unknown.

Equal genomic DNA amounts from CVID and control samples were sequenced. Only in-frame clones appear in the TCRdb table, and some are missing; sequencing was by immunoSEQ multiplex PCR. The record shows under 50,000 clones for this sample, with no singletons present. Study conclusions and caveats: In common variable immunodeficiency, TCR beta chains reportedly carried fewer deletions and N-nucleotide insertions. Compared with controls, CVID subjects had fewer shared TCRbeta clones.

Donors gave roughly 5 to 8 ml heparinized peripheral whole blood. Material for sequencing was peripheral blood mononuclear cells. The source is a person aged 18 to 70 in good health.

The CDR3 DNA, read in part, is TGTGCCAGCAGCTCCGGGACAGGGTCTCGAGAG. It codes for CASSSGTGSRE. The whole CDR3 reads CASSSGTGSRELFF. This chain links TRBV7-8 with TRBJ2-2; 9 bases agree with TRBD1. Coverage ceases 3 residues before the CDR3 finishes, and the germline J gene fills in the end. The CDR3 runs to 14 residues. Germline CDR1 reads SGHVS; CDR2 reads FQNEAQ.